One and the same sample provided the 23 T cell receptor beta chains below, sequenced in a study of OX40 agonist ivuxolimab in advanced cancers. Profiling relied on immunoSEQ multiplex PCR, and the TCRdb table lists in-frame clones only, not all of them. The profile covers around 79,000 clones, with 65% to 90% appearing a single time and about 0.57% taken by the ten largest. The sequenced sample was CD4+ or CD8+ T cells sorted from blood, obtained in a trial of the OX40 agonist ivuxolimab. The receptors were gathered from an adult with an advanced solid tumor such as melanoma, head and neck, liver or kidney cancer.

J is TRBJ1-2 and V is TRBV5-1; 10 bases fit TRBD1. The CDR3 length is 14 residues. Germline CDR1 reads SGHRS; CDR2 reads YFSETQ. Trimming removed 7 bases from V and 11 bases from J; junction bases left unmatched: 14. CDR3 region: CASAEPRTGGEYTF. DNA of the CDR3: TGCGCCAGCGCCGAGCCAAGGACAGGGGGAGAATACACCTTC.

The chain uses TRBV18 and TRBJ2-2; D remains unclear. Germline values: CDR1 KGHSH, CDR2 LQKENI. The V and J ends lost 0 bases and 1 base respectively, with 0 bases between them. This CDR3 spans 13 amino acids. The CDR3 coding sequence is TGTGCCAGCTCACCACCGAACACCGGGGAGCTGTTTTTT. Amino acid sequence: CASSPPNTGELFF.

The chain joins TRBV30 to TRBJ1-1; D gene ambiguous. The germline V gene has CDR1 GTSNPN and CDR2 SVGIG (reference sequence). The V gene lost 3 bases and the J gene lost 1 base, with 9 bases spanning the gap. The CDR3 sequence is 13 residues long. CDR3 in amino acids: CAWSSNENTEAFF. CDR3 nucleotides: TGTGCCTGGAGCTCCAACGAGAACACTGAAGCTTTCTTT.

V is TRBV6-5 and J is TRBJ2-2; tentative D call: TRBD2 (5 bases). Trimming stripped 11 bases from V and 1 base from J, with 14 bases between. The germline V gene has CDR1 MNHEY and CDR2 SVGAGI. There are 14 residues in the CDR3. CDR3 loop: CASRGQRNTGELFF. CDR3 DNA: TGTGCCTCTCGAGGGCAGAGGAACACCGGGGAGCTGTTTTTT.

The J gene is TRBJ2-5, the V gene TRBV18; 9 nucleotides line up with TRBD1. CDR3 size: 16 residues. V shed 3 bases and J 5 bases; nucleotides not matched to a gene: 10. Germline V gives CDR1 KGHSH, CDR2 LQKENI. In DNA form, the CDR3 reads TGTGCCAGCTCACCGGAGGGACAGGGTTACGTGGAGACCCAGTACTTC. Encoded protein: CASSPEGQGYVETQYF.

The genes are TRBV7-7 and TRBJ2-3, with 9 positions matching TRBD2. The CDR3 covers 15 residues. V shed 8 bases, J shed 0 bases, and the junction held 6 bases outside the gene matches. Germline loops: CDR1 SSHAT, CDR2 FNYEAQ (reference sequence). The CDR3 spells CASAREGSSTDTQYF. CDR3 DNA: TGTGCCAGCGCGCGGGAGGGTTCTAGCACAGATACGCAGTATTTT.

The chain carries TRBV27 and TRBJ1-2; no clear D. Germline V gives CDR1 MNHEY, CDR2 SMNVEV (reference sequence). V was clipped by 0 bases and J by 5 bases, with 10 bases between them. The CDR3 is made up of 14 amino acids. CDR3: CASSLSGGKYGYTF. The CDR3 nucleotides are TGTGCCAGCAGTTTATCGGGCGGAAAATATGGCTACACCTTC.

Here the CDR3 DNA reads TGTGCCAGCACCTCCAGGGAGGGAGGAGTCCATGGCTACACCTTC. This gives the protein CASTSREGGVHGYTF. V and J are TRBV5-4 and TRBJ1-2, with D tentatively TRBD1 (5 bases). Germline CDR1 reads SGHNT; CDR2 reads YYREEE (reference sequence). There are 15 residues in the CDR3. V lost 6 bases and J 6 bases, leaving 21 bases between the germline ends.

This chain joins TRBV4-1 and TRBJ2-4; D might be TRBD1 or TRBD2, each matching 6 bases. Trimming removed 0 bases at V and 5 bases at J, with 11 bases between. The CDR3 runs to 15 residues. Per the germline V gene, CDR1 is MGHRA and CDR2 is YSYEKL. For the CDR3, the DNA is TGCGCCAGCAGCCAAGATCGGGGGCCAGAAAACATTCAGTACTTC. Protein product: CASSQDRGPENIQYF.

V is TRBV5-1 and J is TRBJ2-1, with 7 bases matching TRBD2. The CDR3 is made up of 16 amino acids. V lost 4 bases to trimming and J lost 4 bases; unmatched junction nucleotides: 11. The germline CDR1 and CDR2 sequences are SGHRS and YFSETQ. DNA of the CDR3: TGCGCCAGCAGCGGTCGCGGGGGTAACTTATACAATGAGCAGTTCTTC. Amino acid sequence: CASSGRGGNLYNEQFF. Full variable domain (outside the CDR3, taken from reference TRBV5-1 and TRBJ2-1): KAGVTQTPRYLIKTRGQQVTLSCSPISGHRSVSWYQQTPGQGLQFLFEYFSETQRNKGNFPGRFSGRQFSNSRSEMNVSTLELGDSALYLCASSGRGGNLYNEQFFGPGTRLTVL.

The genes are TRBV4-3 and TRBJ1-2; D uncertain. V was pared by 0 bases and J by 1 base, with 15 bases between. CDR1 is LGHNA, CDR2 YSLEER, per germline. The CDR3 runs 17 residues. In DNA form, the CDR3 reads TGCGCCAGCAGCCAAGATACACCGACCACCATTAACTATGGCTACACCTTC. Translated: CASSQDTPTTINYGYTF.

The chain has TRBV9 and TRBJ2-3, with a weak D call TRBD2 (5 bases). CDR1 is SGDLS and CDR2 is YYNGEE in the germline V gene. V shed 0 bases and J shed 6 bases, with 11 bases lying between them. This CDR3 is 14 amino acids long. In DNA, the CDR3 is TGTGCCAGCAGCGTAGGAGGGTCAGACGATACGCAGTATTTT. Amino acid sequence: CASSVGGSDDTQYF. Combining the CDR3 with reference TRBV9 and TRBJ2-3 gives the whole variable domain DSGVTQTPKHLITATGQRVTLRCSPRSGDLSVYWYQQSLDQGLQFLIQYYNGEERAKGNILERFSAQQFPDLHSELNLSSLELGDSALYFCASSVGGSDDTQYFGPGTRLTVL.

This clone was detected only once. This chain joins TRBV5-6 and TRBJ2-3; either TRBD1 or TRBD2 may supply D (5 bases each). This CDR3 has 16 residues. The germline V gene encodes CDR1 SGHDT and CDR2 YYEEEE. Trimming shortened V by 2 bases and J by 1 base, and 14 bases separated the two germline ends. CDR3 in amino acids: CASSLEGFDRTDTQYF. CDR3 in DNA: TGTGCCAGCAGCTTAGAGGGGTTTGATCGCACAGATACGCAGTATTTT.

V gene TRBV7-2 combines with J gene TRBJ1-2, with 8 bases identical to TRBD1. Germline V CDR1 and CDR2: SGHTA, FQGNSA. This CDR3 is built from 13 residues. V shed 5 bases, J shed 4 bases, and the junction held 3 bases outside the gene matches. Here the CDR3 DNA reads TGTGCCAGCAGCCCAGGGGGCGGCTATGGCTACACCTTC. Protein product: CASSPGGGYGYTF.

V and J are TRBV6-1 and TRBJ1-1; D is perhaps TRBD1 (6 bases). Germline CDR1 MNHNS, CDR2 SASEGT. The CDR3 sequence is 13 residues long. V was cut by 6 bases and J by 6 bases, with 14 bases left in between. CDR3 sequence (DNA): TGTGCCAGCAGCGAAATTGACAGGTCTGAAGCTTTCTTT. Amino acid sequence: CASSEIDRSEAFF.

There are a few counts of this clone. V and J are TRBV5-1 and TRBJ2-7; TRBD1 aligns across 11 bases. Germline V gene data show CDR1 as SGHRS and CDR2 as YFSETQ. The CDR3 covers 15 residues. The J segment lost 4 bases and the V segment lost 5 bases, leaving 8 bases of the junction unmatched. This chain's CDR3 is CASRPGGTGGYEQYF. Here the CDR3 DNA reads TGCGCCAGCAGGCCCGGGGGGACAGGGGGATACGAGCAGTACTTC.

The rearrangement joins TRBV19 to TRBJ2-3; 12 bases align to TRBD1. Germline CDR1 and CDR2: LNHDA and SQIVND (reference sequence). V was pared by 0 bases and J by 5 bases, with 6 bases of the junction left unmatched. This CDR3 is built from 17 residues. Here the CDR3 DNA reads TGTGCCAGTAGTATAGATGGGGGGACAGGGGGCAAAGATACGCAGTATTTT. It encodes CASSIDGGTGGKDTQYF.

This chain connects TRBV6-5 to TRBJ2-5; D remains unclear. Matching the DNA end better, TRBJ2-7 makes the J call doubtful. Germline-derived CDR1 and CDR2 are MNHEY and SVGAGI. This CDR3 comprises 13 residues. The CDR3 reads CASSYSQSYEQYF. The DNA of the CDR3 is TGTGCCAGCAGTTACTCACAGAGCTACGAGCAGTACTTC.

The chain has TRBV6-5 and TRBJ1-6, with a weak D call TRBD1 (6 bases). V was cut by 6 bases and J by 7 bases, with 16 bases left in between. Germline assignment: CDR1 MNHEY and CDR2 SVGAGI. The length of the CDR3 is 15 residues. CDR3 protein: CASSIRGSYNSPLHF. The CDR3 DNA reads TGTGCCAGCAGCATTAGGGGGAGTTACAATTCACCCCTCCACTTT.

The gene calls are TRBV4-3 and TRBJ1-1; the D is unclear. The V end lost 0 bases, the J end lost 3 bases, and 5 bases lay between the germline ends. The CDR3 is made up of 13 amino acids. CDR1 and CDR2 (germline): LGHNA, YSLEER. CDR3 loop: CASSQDGDTEAFF. CDR3 nucleotides: TGCGCCAGCAGCCAAGATGGGGACACTGAAGCTTTCTTT.

This clone was seen a handful of times. The chain couples TRBV5-4 to TRBJ2-3; 8 nucleotides line up with TRBD2. CDR1 and CDR2 (germline): SGHNT, YYREEE (reference sequence). The CDR3 runs 16 residues. J lost 1 base, V lost 0 bases, and 4 bases had no gene match. CDR3 in amino acids: CASSLVGRGGTDTQYF. CDR3 nucleotides: TGTGCCAGCAGCTTGGTCGGGAGGGGGGGCACAGATACGCAGTATTTT.

V and J are TRBV5-1 and TRBJ2-6, with a tentative D call TRBD1 (7 bases). V was cut by 3 bases and J by 0 bases, with 22 bases left in between. There are 20 residues in the CDR3. CDR1 and CDR2 from the germline V gene are SGHRS and YFSETQ. Written as DNA, the CDR3 is TGCGCCAGCAGCTCTACAGGACTATTAGGGGGCCTCTCTGGGGCCAACGTCCTGACTTTC. Translated: CASSSTGLLGGLSGANVLTF. The whole variable domain, remainder taken from reference TRBV5-1 and TRBJ2-6, is KAGVTQTPRYLIKTRGQQVTLSCSPISGHRSVSWYQQTPGQGLQFLFEYFSETQRNKGNFPGRFSGRQFSNSRSEMNVSTLELGDSALYLCASSSTGLLGGLSGANVLTFGAGSRLTVL.

CDR3 residues: CASSYLLAGQETQYF. For the CDR3, the DNA is TGTGCCAGCAGTTACTTACTAGCGGGGCAAGAGACCCAGTACTTC. V gene TRBV6-5 combines with J gene TRBJ2-5; TRBD2 matches at 10 bases. Germline lookup yields CDR1 MNHEY and CDR2 SVGAGI. The CDR3 has 15 amino acids. V shed 1 base and J 2 bases; nucleotides not matched to a gene: 1.